This TCR beta chain was profiled in a study of cytomegalovirus exposure and HLA in healthy donors. The PCR employed 60 Vbeta primers together with 13 Jbeta primers. Sequencing was performed with immunoSEQ multiplex PCR; in TCRdb, only in-frame clones are kept and a portion is missing. The table records over 150,000 clones, around 84% of them present only once. Germline CDR1 and CDR2: MDHEN and SYDVKM. V lost 8 bases, J lost 6 bases, and 3 bases stayed unmatched. The CDR3 is 13 amino acids. The chain uses TRBV28 and TRBJ2-1; 11 nucleotides align to TRBD2. The source of this sequence is a girl aged 2 to 10 in good health and CMV-seropositive. Material for sequencing was PBMCs. The DNA for the CDR3 is TGTGCCAGCGCCCTAGCGGGAGGCAATGAGCAGTTCTTC. This translates into CASALAGGNEQFF.